The sample holds many counts of the clone carrying this TCR beta chain. The germline V gene has CDR1 LNHDA and CDR2 SQIVND (reference sequence). This CDR3 is built from 13 residues. The trim removed 5 bases at V and 2 bases at J, leaving 2 bases unmatched. The data were taken from a study of identical twins' blood T cells. TCR cDNA libraries came from RNA via a modified published protocol. Each TCR cDNA library carried sample-specific barcodes on both ends. In TCRdb, the 5' RACE reads were re-called with MiXCR into one record per CDR3 protein. The data contain 400,000 or so distinct CDR3 sequences, about 28% of them singletons.

The TCR was taken from a woman aged 18-50 years in good health. Sequencing was carried out using PBMCs. The rearrangement links TRBV19 to TRBJ1-2; 7 bases match TRBD1. CDR3 sequence: CASSPQGNYGYTF. CDR3 DNA sequence: TGTGCCAGTAGTCCACAGGGGAACTATGGCTACACCTTC.